A selection of T cell receptor beta chains follows, all from one sample in a study of cytotoxic CD8 clonotypes in ibrutinib-treated CLL. The data were produced by immunoSEQ multiplex PCR, yet TCRdb's version contains in-frame clones alone and is incomplete. The sample lists some 150,000 clones, 79% seen once, with over 10% in the top ten. Here the sequenced sample was PBMCs, taken after 12 months of ibrutinib treatment. These receptors were collected from a human donor with chronic lymphocytic leukemia. The CDR3 runs from the conserved cysteine through the conserved F or W. Each record gives: J gene, V gene, clone size, D gene, CDR3 DNA, CDR3 protein. A D gene is named only where the DNA matches it firmly. Part of the rows lack a size; the others show once, few, many or a class for expanded clones.

j_call: TRBJ2-1; v_call: TRBV11-2; clone_size: .; d_call: TRBD1; cdr3_nt: TGTGCCAGCAGCTTAGGGGACAGCCTCAATGAGCAGTTCTTC; cdr3_aa: CASSLGDSLNEQFF
j_call: TRBJ1-2; v_call: TRBV7-2; clone_size: .; d_call: TRBD1; cdr3_nt: TGTGCCAGCAGCTATCGGACAGGGGACAACTATGGCTACACCTTC; cdr3_aa: CASSYRTGDNYGYTF
j_call: TRBJ2-1; v_call: TRBV6-4; clone_size: medium-sized; d_call: TRBD1; cdr3_nt: TGTGCCAGCAGTGACGGGACAGGGTACAATGAGCAGTTCTTC; cdr3_aa: CASSDGTGYNEQFF
j_call: TRBJ2-1; v_call: TRBV7-9; clone_size: once; d_call: .; cdr3_nt: TGTGCCAGCAGCTCCAGGTCGGGGGGCGCGTACAATGAGCAGTTCTTC; cdr3_aa: CASSSRSGGAYNEQFF
j_call: TRBJ2-7; v_call: TRBV21-1; clone_size: .; d_call: .; cdr3_nt: TGTGCCAGCAGCAAGTATGGGGGGCTCTCCTACGAGCAGTACTTC; cdr3_aa: CASSKYGGLSYEQYF
j_call: TRBJ1-1; v_call: TRBV5-1; clone_size: .; d_call: TRBD1; cdr3_nt: TGCGCCAGCAGCACGTCAGGGGGCTCTAACACTGAAGCTTTCTTT; cdr3_aa: CASSTSGGSNTEAFF
j_call: TRBJ1-2; v_call: TRBV19; clone_size: few; d_call: .; cdr3_nt: TGTGCCAGTACTCCTATGGTCAGTGGGTATGGCTACACCTTC; cdr3_aa: CASTPMVSGYGYTF
j_call: TRBJ2-3; v_call: TRBV7-2; clone_size: once; d_call: TRBD2; cdr3_nt: TGTGCCAGCAGCCACCGAATACTCAGCGGGAGTTTCTCAGATACGCAGTATTTT; cdr3_aa: CASSHRILSGSFSDTQYF
j_call: TRBJ2-7; v_call: TRBV6-5; clone_size: .; d_call: .; cdr3_nt: TGTGCCAGCAGTTACTCGAACAGGGTGATGGCCGAGCAGTACTTC; cdr3_aa: CASSYSNRVMAEQYF
j_call: TRBJ1-2; v_call: TRBV28; clone_size: few; d_call: .; cdr3_nt: TGTGCCAGCAGTTCTGGGAGATACTATGGCTACACCTTC; cdr3_aa: CASSSGRYYGYTF
j_call: TRBJ1-2; v_call: TRBV5-8; clone_size: .; d_call: .; cdr3_nt: TGTGCCAGCAGCATCCCGAGAGGGCCTAACTATGGCTACACCTTC; cdr3_aa: CASSIPRGPNYGYTF
j_call: TRBJ1-4; v_call: TRBV27; clone_size: .; d_call: .; cdr3_nt: TGTGCCAGAAAGGGGAATTGGGGGCTTGGAAAACTGTTTTTT; cdr3_aa: CARKGNWGLGKLFF
j_call: TRBJ1-2; v_call: TRBV9; clone_size: .; d_call: .; cdr3_nt: TGTGCCAGCAGCGTAGACGGCCGGGGAGGCGGCTATGGCTACACCTTC; cdr3_aa: CASSVDGRGGGYGYTF
j_call: TRBJ2-5; v_call: TRBV11-2; clone_size: few; d_call: .; cdr3_nt: TGTGCCAGCAGCTTTTTTGCCGACCAAGAGACCCAGTACTTC; cdr3_aa: CASSFFADQETQYF
j_call: TRBJ2-1; v_call: TRBV30; clone_size: .; d_call: .; cdr3_nt: TGTGCCTGGTTGACGTGGAATGAGCAGTTCTTC; cdr3_aa: CAWLTWNEQFF
j_call: TRBJ1-3; v_call: TRBV7-6; clone_size: .; d_call: .; cdr3_nt: TGTGCCAGCAGCCGGATAACAGGGCCCGAAAACACCATATATTTT; cdr3_aa: CASSRITGPENTIYF
j_call: TRBJ2-3; v_call: TRBV14; clone_size: .; d_call: TRBD2; cdr3_nt: TGTGCCAGCAGCAAGGGGCTAGCGGTTAGCACAGATACGCAGTATTTT; cdr3_aa: CASSKGLAVSTDTQYF
j_call: TRBJ2-1; v_call: TRBV6-1; clone_size: .; d_call: .; cdr3_nt: TGTGCCAGCAGTGAGGGGGGTGCGTTCAATGAGCAGTTCTTC; cdr3_aa: CASSEGGAFNEQFF
j_call: TRBJ1-1; v_call: TRBV9; clone_size: .; d_call: .; cdr3_nt: TGTGCCAGCACTCAGGCGGGGATGAACACTGAAGCTTTCTTT; cdr3_aa: CASTQAGMNTEAFF
j_call: TRBJ2-7; v_call: TRBV11-1; clone_size: .; d_call: TRBD1; cdr3_nt: TGTGCCAGCAGCCCAGAACCGGGACAGGGCAACTCCTACGAGCAGTACTTC; cdr3_aa: CASSPEPGQGNSYEQYF
j_call: TRBJ2-1; v_call: TRBV6-1; clone_size: .; d_call: TRBD2; cdr3_nt: TGTGCCACCGGACTAGCGGGAGAGCATGAGCAGTTCTTC; cdr3_aa: CATGLAGEHEQFF
j_call: TRBJ2-2; v_call: TRBV25-1; clone_size: few; d_call: .; cdr3_nt: TGTGCCAGCAGTGTTAAAACGAACACCGGGGAGCTGTTTTTT; cdr3_aa: CASSVKTNTGELFF
j_call: TRBJ2-1; v_call: TRBV19; clone_size: once; d_call: TRBD2; cdr3_nt: TGTGCCAGTAGTAGCTATGGACTAGCGGGACAAACTGACAATGAGCAGTTCTTC; cdr3_aa: CASSSYGLAGQTDNEQFF
j_call: TRBJ2-5; v_call: TRBV5-1; clone_size: .; d_call: .; cdr3_nt: TGCGCCAGCAGGCCAGGGGCAGAGACCCAGTACTTC; cdr3_aa: CASRPGAETQYF
j_call: TRBJ2-7; v_call: TRBV11-2; clone_size: few; d_call: TRBD2; cdr3_nt: TGTGCCAGCAGCTTAGTAATTTCCGGACTAGCGGGACGGAACGAGCAGTACTTC; cdr3_aa: CASSLVISGLAGRNEQYF
j_call: TRBJ1-5; v_call: TRBV7-9; clone_size: .; d_call: TRBD1; cdr3_nt: TGTGCCAGCAGCACGACAGGGGGATATCAGCCCCAGCATTTT; cdr3_aa: CASSTTGGYQPQHF
j_call: TRBJ2-7; v_call: TRBV6-1; clone_size: .; d_call: .; cdr3_nt: TGTGCCAGCAGTGAGGTTAGCACAACCAGAGCCTACGAGCAGTACTTC; cdr3_aa: CASSEVSTTRAYEQYF
j_call: TRBJ2-7; v_call: TRBV5-4; clone_size: .; d_call: .; cdr3_nt: TGTGCCAGCAGCTTCGGTCAGGTGATGAGTTTACACGAGCAGTACTTC; cdr3_aa: CASSFGQVMSLHEQYF
j_call: TRBJ2-7; v_call: TRBV5-1; clone_size: .; d_call: .; cdr3_nt: TGCGCCAGCAGCTCGACCAGGGTGCAGGCGGGCGGAACCTACGAGCAGTACTTC; cdr3_aa: CASSSTRVQAGGTYEQYF
j_call: TRBJ2-3; v_call: TRBV19; clone_size: .; d_call: TRBD2; cdr3_nt: TGTGCCAGTAGTCCGAAGAGGACTAGCGGGAGTGGCCAGACAGATACGCAGTATTTT; cdr3_aa: CASSPKRTSGSGQTDTQYF
j_call: TRBJ1-1; v_call: TRBV5-1; clone_size: .; d_call: .; cdr3_nt: TGCGCCAGCAGCCCCGGAGTTGGGGGCGTGAACACTGAAGCTTTCTTT; cdr3_aa: CASSPGVGGVNTEAFF
j_call: TRBJ2-7; v_call: TRBV19; clone_size: .; d_call: .; cdr3_nt: TGTGCCAGTAGTCTCCACGGGGTGAGCTCCTACGAGCAGTACTTC; cdr3_aa: CASSLHGVSSYEQYF
j_call: TRBJ1-5; v_call: TRBV18; clone_size: .; d_call: .; cdr3_nt: TGTGCCAGCTCGGCCCAGGGGAAAGATCAGCCCCAGCATTTT; cdr3_aa: CASSAQGKDQPQHF
j_call: TRBJ1-2; v_call: TRBV7-8; clone_size: .; d_call: TRBD1; cdr3_nt: TGTGCCAGCAGCTTAGGGGGACAGGGTAGCTATGGCTACACCTTC; cdr3_aa: CASSLGGQGSYGYTF
j_call: TRBJ2-7; v_call: TRBV6-1; clone_size: .; d_call: .; cdr3_nt: TGTGCCAGCGTACTGGGACCCACCTACGAGCAGTACTTC; cdr3_aa: CASVLGPTYEQYF
j_call: TRBJ1-3; v_call: TRBV28; clone_size: once; d_call: .; cdr3_nt: TGTGCCAGCACCATCAGTGGAAACACCATATATTTT; cdr3_aa: CASTISGNTIYF
j_call: TRBJ2-1; v_call: TRBV29-1; clone_size: .; d_call: TRBD1; cdr3_nt: TGCAGCGTTGAACAGACCGGGACAGGGTCGTACAATGAGCAGTTCTTC; cdr3_aa: CSVEQTGTGSYNEQFF
j_call: TRBJ2-2; v_call: TRBV14; clone_size: .; d_call: TRBD2; cdr3_nt: TGTGCCAGCAGCCAGGGAAGACTAGCCGCGAACACCGGGGAGCTGTTTTTT; cdr3_aa: CASSQGRLAANTGELFF
j_call: TRBJ1-1; v_call: TRBV2; clone_size: few; d_call: .; cdr3_nt: TGTGCCAGCAGCTTTTTGTCAGTGAACACTGAAGCTTTCTTT; cdr3_aa: CASSFLSVNTEAFF
j_call: TRBJ2-7; v_call: TRBV7-2; clone_size: .; d_call: .; cdr3_nt: TGTGCCAGCAGCTTATACGTGGGAGTCTCCTACGAGCAGTACTTC; cdr3_aa: CASSLYVGVSYEQYF
j_call: TRBJ2-1; v_call: TRBV9; clone_size: .; d_call: .; cdr3_nt: TGTGCCAGCAGCGTAGCAGATTACAATGAGCAGTTCTTC; cdr3_aa: CASSVADYNEQFF
j_call: TRBJ1-2; v_call: TRBV14; clone_size: .; d_call: TRBD1; cdr3_nt: TGTGCCAGCAGCCAAAATCAGGGGGCAGGTGGCTACACCTTC; cdr3_aa: CASSQNQGAGGYTF
j_call: TRBJ2-5; v_call: TRBV27; clone_size: .; d_call: TRBD2; cdr3_nt: TGTGCCAGCCACCTTTCCGGGGGACTACAAGAGACCCAGTACTTC; cdr3_aa: CASHLSGGLQETQYF
j_call: TRBJ1-2; v_call: TRBV4-3; clone_size: .; d_call: TRBD1; cdr3_nt: TGCGCCAGCAGCCAAGTGTCAGGGGGCCCGACCTACACCTTC; cdr3_aa: CASSQVSGGPTYTF
j_call: TRBJ2-7; v_call: TRBV28; clone_size: .; d_call: TRBD2; cdr3_nt: TGTGCCAGCAGTTCCGCAGGGCGGGAGCTCCTCTACGAGCAGTACTTC; cdr3_aa: CASSSAGRELLYEQYF
j_call: TRBJ1-3; v_call: TRBV28; clone_size: .; d_call: .; cdr3_nt: TGTGCCAGCAGTTTATACTCTCCCAGGTCCTCTGGAAACACCATATATTTT; cdr3_aa: CASSLYSPRSSGNTIYF
j_call: TRBJ2-7; v_call: TRBV28; clone_size: .; d_call: TRBD1; cdr3_nt: TGTGCCAGCAGTTCCCGACAGGGGAAACTCCCCTACGAGCAGTACTTC; cdr3_aa: CASSSRQGKLPYEQYF
j_call: TRBJ2-5; v_call: TRBV6-6; clone_size: .; d_call: .; cdr3_nt: TGTGCCAGCAGGACAAACTTCGGGCCGAGTGAGACCCAGTACTTC; cdr3_aa: CASRTNFGPSETQYF
j_call: TRBJ1-1; v_call: TRBV6-5; clone_size: .; d_call: .; cdr3_nt: TGTGCCAGCAGTTACTTGAACACTGAAGCTTTCTTT; cdr3_aa: CASSYLNTEAFF
j_call: TRBJ1-5; v_call: TRBV6-4; clone_size: .; d_call: .; cdr3_nt: TGTGCCAGCAGTGACAGTGGCAATCAGCCCCAGCATTTT; cdr3_aa: CASSDSGNQPQHF
j_call: TRBJ1-3; v_call: TRBV5-1; clone_size: .; d_call: .; cdr3_nt: TGCGCCAGCAGCCTGTACAAGAGCTCTGGAAACACCATATATTTT; cdr3_aa: CASSLYKSSGNTIYF
j_call: TRBJ2-1; v_call: TRBV5-4; clone_size: .; d_call: .; cdr3_nt: TGTGCCAGCAGCTTAAGCGGATCGGTCTCCTACAATGAGCAGTTCTTC; cdr3_aa: CASSLSGSVSYNEQFF
j_call: TRBJ2-7; v_call: TRBV11-2; clone_size: .; d_call: .; cdr3_nt: TGTGCCAGCAGCTTAGCTCCATACGAGCAGTACTTC; cdr3_aa: CASSLAPYEQYF
j_call: TRBJ2-3; v_call: TRBV5-4; clone_size: .; d_call: TRBD1; cdr3_nt: TGTGCCAGCAGCTACGACAGGGTAGATACGCAGTATTTT; cdr3_aa: CASSYDRVDTQYF
j_call: TRBJ2-1; v_call: TRBV27; clone_size: .; d_call: TRBD2; cdr3_nt: TGTGCCAGCTTCGGTTTAGCGGGATTGTTTTTCAATGAGCAGTTCTTC; cdr3_aa: CASFGLAGLFFNEQFF
j_call: TRBJ2-5; v_call: TRBV11-2; clone_size: .; d_call: .; cdr3_nt: TGTGCCAGCAGCTTGAGCCCGTGGACCCAGTACTTC; cdr3_aa: CASSLSPWTQYF
j_call: TRBJ2-7; v_call: TRBV10-3; clone_size: .; d_call: .; cdr3_nt: TGTGCCATCAGGCAGGCGGACAAAGGCTTTTACTCCTACGAGCAGTACTTC; cdr3_aa: CAIRQADKGFYSYEQYF
j_call: TRBJ2-5; v_call: TRBV5-6; clone_size: few; d_call: .; cdr3_nt: TGTGCCAGCAGCTTGGGGACCGATCAGGCCCAGTACTTC; cdr3_aa: CASSLGTDQAQYF
j_call: TRBJ2-7; v_call: TRBV28; clone_size: .; d_call: .; cdr3_nt: TGTGCCAGCAGCAAGTTTTTTCAGTTGCCTTACTCCTACGAGCAGTACTTC; cdr3_aa: CASSKFFQLPYSYEQYF